This T cell receptor (beta chain) was captured by sequencing in a study of blood T cell repertoires in COVID-19. About the study: In each case, the material was cDNA or gDNA derived from T cells, B-cell-depleted T cells, or PBMCs.

CDR1 is SGHTA, CDR2 FQGNSA, per germline. The junction had 3 bases not matched to a gene; V was cut back by 1 base and J by 3 bases. The CDR3 is 16 amino acids. TCRdb keeps only in-frame clones here, not all; method: immunoSEQ multiplex PCR. This table has 200,000 to 250,000 clones, about 85% appearing once. Participant ages covered about 18 to 89 years across 20 to 25 US areas. Clinical history as reported by participants underpinned cohort assignment. The TCR originated in a man younger than 40 who had recovered from COVID-19. This chain joins TRBV7-2 and TRBJ2-7, with TRBD2 matching over 13 bases. Sequencing input: PBMCs or T cells enriched from blood (not recorded which). As DNA, the CDR3 is TGTGCCAGCAGCTTAGAGGGACTAGCGGGATTCTACGAGCAGTACTTC. It translates to CASSLEGLAGFYEQYF.